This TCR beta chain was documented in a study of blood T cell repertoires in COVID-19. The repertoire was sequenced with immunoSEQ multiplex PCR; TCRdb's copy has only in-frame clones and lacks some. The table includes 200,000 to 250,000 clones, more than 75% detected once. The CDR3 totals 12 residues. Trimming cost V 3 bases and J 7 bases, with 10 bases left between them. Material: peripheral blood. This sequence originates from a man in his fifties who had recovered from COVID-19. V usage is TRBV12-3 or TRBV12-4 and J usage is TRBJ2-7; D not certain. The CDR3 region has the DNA TGTGCCAGCAGTTTCATGATGAGGGAGCAGTACTTC. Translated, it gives CASSFMMREQYF.